This T cell receptor (beta chain) was retrieved from a study of T cell therapy after organ transplantation. Turning to the study itself: T cells were expanded 2 to 3 weeks with 30 CMV class I/II epitopes. Whole-study results and caveats: Few nonresponder expansions may reflect low coverage from poor CD8+ yield. Both transferred clonotypes and endogenous ones absent from products apparently reconstituted.

This clone was counted between two and nine times. Antigen unknown. This table comes from immunoSEQ multiplex PCR, and its TCRdb copy is limited to in-frame clones, with some not included. Of over 45,000 clones in the sample, approximately 94% were seen once. V was shortened by 4 bases and J by 2 bases, with 9 bases between the two germline ends. Germline CDR1 reads LNHDA; CDR2 reads SQIVND (reference sequence). The CDR3 is 13 amino acids. The chain carries TRBV19 and TRBJ2-7, with a weak D call TRBD1 (5 bases). The sample consisted of CD8+ T cells from blood, taken before autologous CMV-specific T cell therapy. This sequence originates from a human patient who had received a solid organ transplant and had CMV disease. The CDR3: CASSTDSTYEQYF. CDR3 DNA: TGTGCCAGTAGTACAGACAGCACCTACGAGCAGTACTTC.